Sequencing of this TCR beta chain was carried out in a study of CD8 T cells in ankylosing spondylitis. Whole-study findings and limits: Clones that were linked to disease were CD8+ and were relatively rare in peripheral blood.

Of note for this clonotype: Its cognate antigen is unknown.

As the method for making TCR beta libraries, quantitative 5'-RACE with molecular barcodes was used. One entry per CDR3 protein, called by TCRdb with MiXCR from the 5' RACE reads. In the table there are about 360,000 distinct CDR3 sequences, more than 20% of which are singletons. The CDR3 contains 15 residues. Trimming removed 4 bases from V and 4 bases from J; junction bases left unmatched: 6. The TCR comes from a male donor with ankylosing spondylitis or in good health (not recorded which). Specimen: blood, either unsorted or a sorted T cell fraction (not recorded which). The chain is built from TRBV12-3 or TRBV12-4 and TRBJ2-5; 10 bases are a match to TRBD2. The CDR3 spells CASSWGTSVGETQYF. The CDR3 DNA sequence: TGTGCCAGCAGTTGGGGGACTAGCGTAGGAGAGACCCAGTACTTC.